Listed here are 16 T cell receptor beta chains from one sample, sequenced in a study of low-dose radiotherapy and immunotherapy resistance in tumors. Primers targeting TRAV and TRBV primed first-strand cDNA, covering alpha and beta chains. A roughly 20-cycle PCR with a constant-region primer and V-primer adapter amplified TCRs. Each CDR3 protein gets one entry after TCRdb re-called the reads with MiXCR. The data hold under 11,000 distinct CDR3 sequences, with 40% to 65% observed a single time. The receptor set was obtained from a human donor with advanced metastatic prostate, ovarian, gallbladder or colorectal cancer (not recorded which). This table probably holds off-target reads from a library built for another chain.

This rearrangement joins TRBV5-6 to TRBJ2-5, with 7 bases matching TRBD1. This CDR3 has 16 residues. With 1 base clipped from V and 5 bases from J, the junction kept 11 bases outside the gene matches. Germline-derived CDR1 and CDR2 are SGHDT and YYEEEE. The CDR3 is CASSLRATGSAETQYF. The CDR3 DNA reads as TGTGCCAGCAGCTTGCGGGCGACAGGGTCCGCGGAGACCCAGTACTTC. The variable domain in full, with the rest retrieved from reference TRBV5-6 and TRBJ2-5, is DAGVTQSPTHLIKTRGQQVTLRCSPKSGHDTVSWYQQALGQGPQFIFQYYEEEERQRGNFPDRFSGHQFPNYSSELNVNALLLGDSALYLCASSLRATGSAETQYFGPGTRLLVL.

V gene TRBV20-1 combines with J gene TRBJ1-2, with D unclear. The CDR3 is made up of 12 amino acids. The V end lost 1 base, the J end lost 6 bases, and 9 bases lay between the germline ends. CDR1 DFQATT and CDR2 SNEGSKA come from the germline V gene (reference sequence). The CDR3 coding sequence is TGCAGTGCTAGAGTGGGCGGGAATGGCTACACCTTC. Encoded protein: CSARVGGNGYTF.

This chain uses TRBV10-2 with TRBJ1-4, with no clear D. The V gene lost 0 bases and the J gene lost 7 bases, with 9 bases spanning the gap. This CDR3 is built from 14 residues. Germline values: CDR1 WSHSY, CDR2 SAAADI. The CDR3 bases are TGCGCCAGCAGTGAGTCTGGAGGTGGTGAAAAACTGTTTTTT. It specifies CASSESGGGEKLFF.

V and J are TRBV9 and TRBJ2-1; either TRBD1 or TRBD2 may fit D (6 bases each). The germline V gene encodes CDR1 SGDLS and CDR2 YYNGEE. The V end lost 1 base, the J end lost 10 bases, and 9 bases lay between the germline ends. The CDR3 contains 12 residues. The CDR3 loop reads CASSVRGAEQFF. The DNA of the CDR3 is TGTGCCAGCAGCGTAAGGGGGGCGGAGCAGTTCTTC.

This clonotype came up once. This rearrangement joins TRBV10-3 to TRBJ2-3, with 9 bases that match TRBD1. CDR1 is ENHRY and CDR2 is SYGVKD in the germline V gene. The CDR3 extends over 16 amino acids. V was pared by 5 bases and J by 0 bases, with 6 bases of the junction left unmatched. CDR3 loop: CAISTGGHSSTDTQYF. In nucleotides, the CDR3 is TGTGCCATCAGTACAGGGGGCCATTCTAGCACAGATACGCAGTATTTT.

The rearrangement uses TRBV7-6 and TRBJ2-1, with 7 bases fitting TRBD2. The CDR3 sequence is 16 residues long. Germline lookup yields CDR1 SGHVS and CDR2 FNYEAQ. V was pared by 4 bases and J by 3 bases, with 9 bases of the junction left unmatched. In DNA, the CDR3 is TGTGCCAGCAGCTCGACCGGGGGGAATCGCTACAATGAGCAGTTCTTC. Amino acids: CASSSTGGNRYNEQFF.

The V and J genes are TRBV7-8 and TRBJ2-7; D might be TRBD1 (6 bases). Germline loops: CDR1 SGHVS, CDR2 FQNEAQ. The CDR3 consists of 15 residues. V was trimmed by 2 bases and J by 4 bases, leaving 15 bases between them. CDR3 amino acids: CASSLISGDQYEQYF. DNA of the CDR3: TGTGCCAGCAGCTTAATTTCAGGGGATCAGTACGAGCAGTACTTC.

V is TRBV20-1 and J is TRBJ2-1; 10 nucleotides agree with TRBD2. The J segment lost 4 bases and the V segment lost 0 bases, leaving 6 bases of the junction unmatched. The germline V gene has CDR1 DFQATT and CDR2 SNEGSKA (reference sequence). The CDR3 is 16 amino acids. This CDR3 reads CSARDPLAGVYNEQFF. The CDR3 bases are TGCAGTGCTAGAGATCCCCTAGCGGGGGTGTACAATGAGCAGTTCTTC.

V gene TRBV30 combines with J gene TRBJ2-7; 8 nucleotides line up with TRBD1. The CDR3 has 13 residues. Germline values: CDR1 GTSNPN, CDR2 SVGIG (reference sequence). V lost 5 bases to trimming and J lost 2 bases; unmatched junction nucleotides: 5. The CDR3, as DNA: TGTGCCTGGGCGGGACAGGCCCCCTACGAGCAGTACTTC. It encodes CAWAGQAPYEQYF.

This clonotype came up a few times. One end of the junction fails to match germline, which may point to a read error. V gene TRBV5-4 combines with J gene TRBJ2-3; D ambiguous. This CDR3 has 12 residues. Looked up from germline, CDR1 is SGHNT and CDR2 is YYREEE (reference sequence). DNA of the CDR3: TGTGCCGGCAGCTTGAAGGATAGTACGCAGTATTTT. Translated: CAGSLKDSTQYF.

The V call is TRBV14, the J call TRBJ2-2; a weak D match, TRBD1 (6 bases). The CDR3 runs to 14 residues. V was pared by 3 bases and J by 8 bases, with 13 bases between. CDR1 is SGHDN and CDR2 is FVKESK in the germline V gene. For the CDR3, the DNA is TGTGCCAGCAGCCAGCATACCGGGACAGGGGAGCTGTTTTTT. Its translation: CASSQHTGTGELFF.

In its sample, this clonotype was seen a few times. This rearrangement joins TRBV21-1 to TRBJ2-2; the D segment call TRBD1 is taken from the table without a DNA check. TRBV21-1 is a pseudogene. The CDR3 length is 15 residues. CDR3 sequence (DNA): TGTGCCAGCAACGACAGGATTGGGGACACCGGGGAGCTGTTTTTT. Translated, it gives CASNDRIGDTGELFF.

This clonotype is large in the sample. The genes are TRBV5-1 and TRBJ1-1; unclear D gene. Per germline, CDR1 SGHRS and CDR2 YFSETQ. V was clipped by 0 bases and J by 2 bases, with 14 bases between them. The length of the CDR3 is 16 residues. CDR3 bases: TGCGCCAGCAGCTTGGCGGCCCTTCGCGCTAACACTGAAGCTTTCTTT. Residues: CASSLAALRANTEAFF.

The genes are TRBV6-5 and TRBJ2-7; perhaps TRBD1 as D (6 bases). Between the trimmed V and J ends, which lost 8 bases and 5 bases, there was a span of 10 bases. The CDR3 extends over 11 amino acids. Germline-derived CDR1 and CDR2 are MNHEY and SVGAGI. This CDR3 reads CASQQGNEQYF. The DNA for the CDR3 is TGTGCCAGCCAGCAGGGGAACGAGCAGTACTTC.

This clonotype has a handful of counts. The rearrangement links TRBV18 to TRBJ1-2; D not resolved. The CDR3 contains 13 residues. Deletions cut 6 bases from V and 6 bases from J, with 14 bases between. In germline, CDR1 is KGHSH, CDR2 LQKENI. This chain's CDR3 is CASSLDRRDGYTF. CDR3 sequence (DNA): TGTGCCAGCTCCCTGGACCGCCGCGATGGCTACACCTTC. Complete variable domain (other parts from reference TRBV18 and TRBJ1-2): NAGVMQNPRHLVRRRGQEARLRCSPMKGHSHVYWYRQLPEEGLKFMVYLQKENIIDESGMPKERFSAEFPKEGPSILRIQQVVRGDSAAYFCASSLDRRDGYTFGSGTRLTVV.

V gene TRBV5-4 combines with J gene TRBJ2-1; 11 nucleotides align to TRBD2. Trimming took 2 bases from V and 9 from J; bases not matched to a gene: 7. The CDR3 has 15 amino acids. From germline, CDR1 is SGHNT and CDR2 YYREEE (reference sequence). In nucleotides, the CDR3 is TGTGCCAGCAGCTTTAGCGGGGGGGCCTATGGTGAGCAGTTCTTC. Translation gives CASSFSGGAYGEQFF.